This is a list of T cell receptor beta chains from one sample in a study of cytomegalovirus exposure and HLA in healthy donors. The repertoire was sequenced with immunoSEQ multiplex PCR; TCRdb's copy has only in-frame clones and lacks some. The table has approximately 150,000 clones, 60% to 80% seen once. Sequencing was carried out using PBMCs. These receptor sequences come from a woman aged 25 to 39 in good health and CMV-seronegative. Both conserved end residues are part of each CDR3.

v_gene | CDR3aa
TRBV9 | CASSVGAVSNQPQHF
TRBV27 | CASSLSVTGLPYGYTF
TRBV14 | CASSQDRGGNQPQHF
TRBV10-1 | CASADTLNTEAFF
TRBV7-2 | CASSPGRVDYGYTF
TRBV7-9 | CASSLLSETEAFF
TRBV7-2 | CASSLTSGQETQYF
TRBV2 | CASSDPGQGNQPQHF
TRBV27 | CASSPTGGYGYTF
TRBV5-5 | CASSPQEWNTGELFF
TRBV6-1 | CASSLGGDRFVGYTF
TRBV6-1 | CASRTPGTGRHEQYF
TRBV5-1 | CASSRGGTGTDTQYF
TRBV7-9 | CASSPPGSNTIYF
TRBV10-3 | CAISIGTENTEAFF
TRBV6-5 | CASSTGTSNTEAFF
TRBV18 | CASSPPGGDEQYF
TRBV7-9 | CASSLGQGFTEAFF
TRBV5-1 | CASSLTATGLGYNEQFF
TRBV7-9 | CASSLAKRTGAFYGYTF
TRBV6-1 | CASSGQASSGNTIYF
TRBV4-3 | CASSQYGTDSNQPQHF
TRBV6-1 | CASSEAPRGSEAFF
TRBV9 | CASSVVGGLSDGYTF
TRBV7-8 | CATTGDSGVTDTQYF
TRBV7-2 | CASSLTSGGAGRDYEQYF
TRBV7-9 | CASSLPDKTEAFF
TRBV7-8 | CASSIAGTAAGYTF
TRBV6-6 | CASSSPQTGSYNEQFF
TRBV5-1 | CASSFVDSPLHF
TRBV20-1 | CKGRGNTEAFF
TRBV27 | CASSLSWDRGQPQHF
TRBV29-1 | CSVGSGRFYEQYF
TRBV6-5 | CASSYATGGNQPQHF
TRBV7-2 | CASSSHGTAYEQYF
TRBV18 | CASSPPNGGVSNTGELFF
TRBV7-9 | CASSRTSGGSYEQYF
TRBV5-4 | CASSLGGQRGAGETQYF
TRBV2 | CASSEPGQNSYGYTF
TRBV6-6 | CASSPLGLAETQYF
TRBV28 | CAIQSAGLGVNTEAFF
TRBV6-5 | CASSYPSGGQETQYF
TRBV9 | CASSQGGRLFGTYGYTF
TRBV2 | CASSLEGDNSPLHF
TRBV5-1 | CASSLGAGAREKLFF
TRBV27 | CASSLRTGDYEQYF
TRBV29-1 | CSVGRDTSEKLFF
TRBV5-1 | CASSLGQGAGVTGELFF
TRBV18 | CASSPGRNTEAFF
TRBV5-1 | CASSLAGGETQYF
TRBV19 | CASSLQGEHQPQHF
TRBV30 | CAWSPDPTGGGQPQHF
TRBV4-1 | CASSQSPDGQGKVGYTF
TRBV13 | CASSLSPSGGDTEAFF